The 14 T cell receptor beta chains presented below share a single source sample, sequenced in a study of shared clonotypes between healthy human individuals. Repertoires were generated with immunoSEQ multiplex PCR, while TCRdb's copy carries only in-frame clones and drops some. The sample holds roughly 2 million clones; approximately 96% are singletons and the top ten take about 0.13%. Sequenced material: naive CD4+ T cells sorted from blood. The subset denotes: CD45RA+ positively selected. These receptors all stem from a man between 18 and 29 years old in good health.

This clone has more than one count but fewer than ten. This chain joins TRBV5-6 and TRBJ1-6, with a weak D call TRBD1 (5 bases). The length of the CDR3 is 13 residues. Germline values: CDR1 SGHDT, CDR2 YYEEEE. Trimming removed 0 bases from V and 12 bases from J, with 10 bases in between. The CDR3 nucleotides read TGTGCCAGCAGCTTGGCCTTGGGGGTACCCCTCCACTTT. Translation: CASSLALGVPLHF. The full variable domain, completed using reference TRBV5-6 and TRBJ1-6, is DAGVTQSPTHLIKTRGQQVTLRCSPKSGHDTVSWYQQALGQGPQFIFQYYEEEERQRGNFPDRFSGHQFPNYSSELNVNALLLGDSALYLCASSLALGVPLHFGNGTRLTVT.

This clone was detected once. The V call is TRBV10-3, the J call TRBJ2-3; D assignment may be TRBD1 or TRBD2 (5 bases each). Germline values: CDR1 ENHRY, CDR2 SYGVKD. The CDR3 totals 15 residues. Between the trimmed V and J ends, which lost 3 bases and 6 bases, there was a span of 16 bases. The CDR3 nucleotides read TGTGCCATCAGTGATCTCGGGGCCACGGGGGATACGCAGTATTTT. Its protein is CAISDLGATGDTQYF.

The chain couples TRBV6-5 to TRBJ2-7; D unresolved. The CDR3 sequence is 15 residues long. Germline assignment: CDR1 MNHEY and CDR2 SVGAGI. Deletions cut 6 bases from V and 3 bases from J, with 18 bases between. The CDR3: CASSPGSYYLYEQYF. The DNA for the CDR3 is TGTGCCAGCAGCCCTGGTTCCTATTACCTCTACGAGCAGTACTTC.

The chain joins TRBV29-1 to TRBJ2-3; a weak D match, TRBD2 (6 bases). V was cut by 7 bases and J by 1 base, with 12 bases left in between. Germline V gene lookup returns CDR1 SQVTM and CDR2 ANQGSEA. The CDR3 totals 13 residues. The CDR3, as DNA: TGCAGCGCCTGCGGGGTAGGCACAGATACGCAGTATTTT. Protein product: CSACGVGTDTQYF.

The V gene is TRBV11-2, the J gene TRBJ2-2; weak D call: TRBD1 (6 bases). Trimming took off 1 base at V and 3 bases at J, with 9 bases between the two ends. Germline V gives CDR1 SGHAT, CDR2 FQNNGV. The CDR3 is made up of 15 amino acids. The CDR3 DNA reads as TGTGCCAGCAGCTTAGGACAGGAGTACACCGGGGAGCTGTTTTTT. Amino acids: CASSLGQEYTGELFF.

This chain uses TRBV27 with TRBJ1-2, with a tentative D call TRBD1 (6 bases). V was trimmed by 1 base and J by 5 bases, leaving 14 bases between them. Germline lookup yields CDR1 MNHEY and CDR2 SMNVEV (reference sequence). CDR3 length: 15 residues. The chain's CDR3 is CASSLLGGPGYGYTF. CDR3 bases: TGTGCCAGCAGTTTATTAGGGGGGCCTGGGTATGGCTACACCTTC.

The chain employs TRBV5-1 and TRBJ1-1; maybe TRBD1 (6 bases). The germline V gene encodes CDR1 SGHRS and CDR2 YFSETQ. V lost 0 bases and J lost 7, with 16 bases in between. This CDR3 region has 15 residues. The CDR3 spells CASSLVGSKGGEAFF. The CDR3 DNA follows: TGCGCCAGCAGCTTGGTGGGTAGTAAGGGGGGTGAAGCTTTCTTT.

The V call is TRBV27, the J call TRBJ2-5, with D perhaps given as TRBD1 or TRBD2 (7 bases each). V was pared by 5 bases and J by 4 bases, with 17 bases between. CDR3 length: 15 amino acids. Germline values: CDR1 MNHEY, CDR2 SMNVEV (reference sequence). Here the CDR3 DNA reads TGTGCCAGCAGTCCCCGCCAGGGGGGGGGAGAGACCCAGTACTTC. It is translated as CASSPRQGGGETQYF.

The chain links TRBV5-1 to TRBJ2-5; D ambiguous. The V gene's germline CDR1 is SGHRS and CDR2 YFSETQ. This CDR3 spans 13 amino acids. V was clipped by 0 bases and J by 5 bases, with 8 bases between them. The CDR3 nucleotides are TGCGCCAGCAGCTTGGACCAGGTCGAGACCCAGTACTTC. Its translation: CASSLDQVETQYF.

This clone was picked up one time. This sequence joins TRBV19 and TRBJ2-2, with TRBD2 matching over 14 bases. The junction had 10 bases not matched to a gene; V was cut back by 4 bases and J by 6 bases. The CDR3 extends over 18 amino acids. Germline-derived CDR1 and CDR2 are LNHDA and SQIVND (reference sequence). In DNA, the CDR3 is TGTGCCAGTAGTACGACTAGCGGGAGGGCCTTTGGCGCCGGGGAGCTGTTTTTT. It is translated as CASSTTSGRAFGAGELFF.

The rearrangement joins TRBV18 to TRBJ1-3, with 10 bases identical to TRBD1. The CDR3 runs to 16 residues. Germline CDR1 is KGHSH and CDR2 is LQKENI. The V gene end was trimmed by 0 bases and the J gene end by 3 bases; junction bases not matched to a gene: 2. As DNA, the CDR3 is TGTGCCAGCTCACCACCCGGGACAGGGGATGGAAACACCATATATTTT. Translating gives CASSPPGTGDGNTIYF.

DNA for the CDR3: TGTGCCAGCAGTGGTCCTCGACAGGGAGTTGGTGAAAAACTGTTTTTT. It specifies CASSGPRQGVGEKLFF. This chain joins TRBV28 and TRBJ1-4, with 7 bases fitting TRBD1. The V segment lost 5 bases and the J segment 7 bases; nucleotides outside the gene matches: 13. The germline gives CDR1 MDHEN, CDR2 SYDVKM. The CDR3 consists of 16 residues.

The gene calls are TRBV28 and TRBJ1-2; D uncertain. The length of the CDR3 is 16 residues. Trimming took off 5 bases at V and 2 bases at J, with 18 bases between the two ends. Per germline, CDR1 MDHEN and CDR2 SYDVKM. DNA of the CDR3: TGTGCCAGCAGTATTGAGGGCCCTGACGGAAACTATGGCTACACCTTC. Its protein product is CASSIEGPDGNYGYTF.

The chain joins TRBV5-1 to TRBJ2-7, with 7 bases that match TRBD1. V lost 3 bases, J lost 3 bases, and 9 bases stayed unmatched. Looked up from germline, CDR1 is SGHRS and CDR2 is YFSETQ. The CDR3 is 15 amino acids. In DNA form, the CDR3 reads TGCGCCAGCAGCTCGTCGACAGGGACATACTACGAGCAGTACTTC. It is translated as CASSSSTGTYYEQYF.